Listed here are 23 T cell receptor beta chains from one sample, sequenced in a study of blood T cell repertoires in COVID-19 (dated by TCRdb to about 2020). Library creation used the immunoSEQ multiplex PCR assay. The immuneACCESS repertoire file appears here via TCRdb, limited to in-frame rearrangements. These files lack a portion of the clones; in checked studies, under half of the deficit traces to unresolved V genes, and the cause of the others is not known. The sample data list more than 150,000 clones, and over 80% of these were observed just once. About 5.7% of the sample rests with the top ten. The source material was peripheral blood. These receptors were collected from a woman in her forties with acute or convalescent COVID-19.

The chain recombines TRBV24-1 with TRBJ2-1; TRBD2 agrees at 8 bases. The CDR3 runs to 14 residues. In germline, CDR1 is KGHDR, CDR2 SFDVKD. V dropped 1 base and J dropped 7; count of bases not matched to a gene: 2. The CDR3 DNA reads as TGTGCCACCAGTGATTTCAAGCGGGGGAATGAGCAGTTCTTC. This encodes CATSDFKRGNEQFF.

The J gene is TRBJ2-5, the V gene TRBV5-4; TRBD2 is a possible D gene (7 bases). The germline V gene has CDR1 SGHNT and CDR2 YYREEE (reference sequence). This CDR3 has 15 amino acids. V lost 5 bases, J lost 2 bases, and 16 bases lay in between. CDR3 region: CASRKGVGGQETQYF. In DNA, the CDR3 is TGTGCCAGCAGAAAGGGGGTCGGGGGGCAAGAGACCCAGTACTTC.

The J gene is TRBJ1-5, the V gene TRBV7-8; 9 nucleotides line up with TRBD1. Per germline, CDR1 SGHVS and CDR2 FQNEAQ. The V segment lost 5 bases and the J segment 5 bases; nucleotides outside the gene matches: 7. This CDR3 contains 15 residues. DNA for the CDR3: TGTGCCAGCAGCCCGGGACAGGGCCAATATCAGCCCCAGCATTTT. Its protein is CASSPGQGQYQPQHF.

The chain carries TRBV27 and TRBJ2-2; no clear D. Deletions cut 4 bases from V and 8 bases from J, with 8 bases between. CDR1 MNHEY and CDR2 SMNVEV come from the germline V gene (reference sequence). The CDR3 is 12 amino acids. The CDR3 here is CASSSTAGELFF. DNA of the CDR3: TGTGCCAGCAGTTCGACTGCAGGGGAGCTGTTTTTT.

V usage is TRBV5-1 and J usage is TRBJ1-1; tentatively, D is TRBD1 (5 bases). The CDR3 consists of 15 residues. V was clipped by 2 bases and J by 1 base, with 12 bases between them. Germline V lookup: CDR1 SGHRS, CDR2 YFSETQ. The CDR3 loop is CASSFPDSRNTEAFF. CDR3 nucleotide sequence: TGCGCCAGCAGCTTCCCCGACAGCCGGAACACTGAAGCTTTCTTT.

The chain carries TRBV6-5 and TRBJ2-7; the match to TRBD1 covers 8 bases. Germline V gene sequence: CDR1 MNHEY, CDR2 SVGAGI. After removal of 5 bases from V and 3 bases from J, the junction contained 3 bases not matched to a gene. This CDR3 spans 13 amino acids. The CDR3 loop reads CASSITGGYEQYF. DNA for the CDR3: TGTGCCAGCAGTATTACAGGGGGCTACGAGCAGTACTTC.

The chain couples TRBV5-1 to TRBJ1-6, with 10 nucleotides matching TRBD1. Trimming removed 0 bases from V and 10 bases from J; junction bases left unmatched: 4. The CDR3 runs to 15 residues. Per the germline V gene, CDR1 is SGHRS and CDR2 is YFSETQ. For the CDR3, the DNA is TGCGCCAGCAGCTTGGGTGGGACAGGGGTATCACCCCTCCACTTT. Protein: CASSLGGTGVSPLHF.

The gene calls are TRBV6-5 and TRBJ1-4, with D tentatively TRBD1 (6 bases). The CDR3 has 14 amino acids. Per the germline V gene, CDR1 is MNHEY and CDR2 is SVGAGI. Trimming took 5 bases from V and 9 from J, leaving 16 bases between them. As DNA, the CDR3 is TGTGCCAGCAGTCTCCACCGGGACATCCAAAAACTGTTTTTT. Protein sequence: CASSLHRDIQKLFF.

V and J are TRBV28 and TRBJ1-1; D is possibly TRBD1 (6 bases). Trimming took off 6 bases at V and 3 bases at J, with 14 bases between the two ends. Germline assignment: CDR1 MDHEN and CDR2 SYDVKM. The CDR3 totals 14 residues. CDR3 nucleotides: TGTGCCAGCAGGGGTACAGGGATGGACACTGAAGCTTTCTTT. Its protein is CASRGTGMDTEAFF.

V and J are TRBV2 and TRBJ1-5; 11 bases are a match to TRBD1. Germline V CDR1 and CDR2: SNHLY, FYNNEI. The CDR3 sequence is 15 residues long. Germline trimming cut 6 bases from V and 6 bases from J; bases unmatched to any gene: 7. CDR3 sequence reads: CASRGDRGGVQPQHF. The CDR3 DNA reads TGTGCCAGCAGGGGGGACAGGGGGGGTGTTCAGCCCCAGCATTTT. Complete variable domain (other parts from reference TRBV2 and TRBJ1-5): EPEVTQTPSHQVTQMGQEVILRCVPISNHLYFYWYRQILGQKVEFLVSFYNNEISEKSEIFDDQFSVERPDGSNFTLKIRSTKLEDSAMYFCASRGDRGGVQPQHFGDGTRLSIL.

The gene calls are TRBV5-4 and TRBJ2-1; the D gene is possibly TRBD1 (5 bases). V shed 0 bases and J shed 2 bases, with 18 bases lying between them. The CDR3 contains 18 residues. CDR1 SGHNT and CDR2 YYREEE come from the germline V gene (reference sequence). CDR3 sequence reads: CASSLGGWGSPTYNEQFF. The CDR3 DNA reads TGTGCCAGCAGCTTGGGGGGCTGGGGCTCCCCCACCTACAATGAGCAGTTCTTC.

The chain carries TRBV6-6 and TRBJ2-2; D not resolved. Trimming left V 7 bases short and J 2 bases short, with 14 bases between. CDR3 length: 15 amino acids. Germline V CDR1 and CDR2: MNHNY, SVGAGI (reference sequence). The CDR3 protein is CASTRPKDNTGELFF. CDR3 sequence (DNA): TGTGCCAGCACGAGGCCTAAGGATAACACCGGGGAGCTGTTTTTT.

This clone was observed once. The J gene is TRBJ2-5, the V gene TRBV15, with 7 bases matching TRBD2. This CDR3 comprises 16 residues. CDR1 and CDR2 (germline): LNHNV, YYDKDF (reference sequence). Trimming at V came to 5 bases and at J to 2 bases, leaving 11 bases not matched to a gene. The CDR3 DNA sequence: TGTGCCACCAGCCGAGGCGCTAGCGGAGGACAAGAGACCCAGTACTTC. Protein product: CATSRGASGGQETQYF.

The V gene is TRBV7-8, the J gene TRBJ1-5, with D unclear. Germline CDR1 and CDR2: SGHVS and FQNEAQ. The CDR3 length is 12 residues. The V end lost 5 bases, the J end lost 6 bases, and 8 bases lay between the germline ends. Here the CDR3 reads CASSHISQPQHF. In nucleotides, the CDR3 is TGTGCCAGCAGCCATATCAGTCAGCCCCAGCATTTT.

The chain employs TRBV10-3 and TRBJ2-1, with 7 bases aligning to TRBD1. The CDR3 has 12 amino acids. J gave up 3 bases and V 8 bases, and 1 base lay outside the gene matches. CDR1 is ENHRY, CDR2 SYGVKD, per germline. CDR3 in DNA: TGTGCCATCCGACAGGGCTACAATGAGCAGTTCTTC. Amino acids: CAIRQGYNEQFF.

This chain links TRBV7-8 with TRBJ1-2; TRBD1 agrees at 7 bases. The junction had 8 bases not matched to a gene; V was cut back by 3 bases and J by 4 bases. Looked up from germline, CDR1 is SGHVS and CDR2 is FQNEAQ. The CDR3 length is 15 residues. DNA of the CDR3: TGTGCCAGCAGCTTTTCGGGACAGACTCCCTATGGCTACACCTTC. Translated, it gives CASSFSGQTPYGYTF.

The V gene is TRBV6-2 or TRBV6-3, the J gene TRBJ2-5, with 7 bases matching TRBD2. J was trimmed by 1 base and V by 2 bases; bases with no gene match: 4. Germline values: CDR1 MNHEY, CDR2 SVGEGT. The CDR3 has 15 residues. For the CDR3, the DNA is TGTGCCAGCAGTTACGGAGCGGGGCGCCAAGAGACCCAGTACTTC. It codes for CASSYGAGRQETQYF.

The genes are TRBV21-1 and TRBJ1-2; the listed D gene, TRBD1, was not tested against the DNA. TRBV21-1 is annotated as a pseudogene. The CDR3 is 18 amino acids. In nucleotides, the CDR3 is TGTGCCAGCAGCAACCAGGACAGGGGGAATGGGGCTAACTATGGCTACACCTTC. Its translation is CASSNQDRGNGANYGYTF.

The CDR3 region has the DNA TGTGCCAGCAGGAGGCTGGGGGAGGGGAGCTTTTCCTTCTTC. As protein: CASRRLGEGSFSFF. The chain links TRBV2 to TRBJ2-1; 7 positions agree with TRBD2. The CDR3 is 14 residues long. V lost 6 bases and J lost 16; bases outside the gene matches: 18. Germline lookup yields CDR1 SNHLY and CDR2 FYNNEI.

The CDR3 nucleotides read TGTGCCAGCAGCTGGGGGGGAGCGGATTCACCCCTCCACTTT. It specifies CASSWGGADSPLHF. The chain carries TRBV27 and TRBJ1-6, with D maybe TRBD1 (5 bases). Between the trimmed V and J ends, which lost 6 bases and 8 bases, there was a span of 14 bases. Germline V CDR1 and CDR2: MNHEY, SMNVEV (reference sequence). The CDR3 sequence is 14 residues long.

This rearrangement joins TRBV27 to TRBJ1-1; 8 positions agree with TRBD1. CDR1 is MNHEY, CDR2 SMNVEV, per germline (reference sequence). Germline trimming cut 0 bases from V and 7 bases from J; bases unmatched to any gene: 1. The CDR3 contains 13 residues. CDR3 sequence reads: CASSLSDRGEAFF. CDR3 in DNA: TGTGCCAGCAGTTTATCTGACAGGGGTGAAGCTTTCTTT.

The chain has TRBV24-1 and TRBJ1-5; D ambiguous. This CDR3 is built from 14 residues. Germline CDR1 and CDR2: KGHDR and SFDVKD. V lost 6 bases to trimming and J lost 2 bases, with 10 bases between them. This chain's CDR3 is CATSKGGRNQPQHF. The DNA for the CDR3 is TGTGCCACCAGTAAAGGCGGCCGCAATCAGCCCCAGCATTTT.

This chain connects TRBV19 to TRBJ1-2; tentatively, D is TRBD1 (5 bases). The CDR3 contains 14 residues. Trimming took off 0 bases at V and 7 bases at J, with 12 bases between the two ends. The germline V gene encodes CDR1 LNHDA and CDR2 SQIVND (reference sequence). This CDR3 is CASSIEGADGGYTF. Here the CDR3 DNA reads TGTGCCAGTAGTATAGAAGGGGCAGACGGTGGCTACACCTTC. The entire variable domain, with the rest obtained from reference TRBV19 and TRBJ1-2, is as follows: DGGITQSPKYLFRKEGQNVTLSCEQNLNHDAMYWYRQDPGQGLRLIYYSQIVNDFQKGDIAEGYSVSREKKESFPLTVTSAQKNPTAFYLCASSIEGADGGYTFGSGTRLTVV.